This entry lists 3 T cell receptor beta chains sequenced from one sample in a study of response to subunit inactivated influenza vaccine. TCRdb called the RT-PCR reads again in MiXCR, with one record for every CDR3 protein. The sample has hundreds of thousands of distinct CDR3 sequences, about 11% seen once. This sample was also put to use in a study of T cells expressing NK-cell markers. Per that paper: The authors made TCR beta cDNA libraries by 5'RACE template switching. This switching added a universal primer site and UMIs.

The sequences come from PBMCs from blood, collected on the day of vaccination. The receptor source for this set is a man aged 50-59 years who received an inactivated influenza vaccine.

This clonotype was detected ten times or more. V usage is TRBV18 and J usage is TRBJ2-3; tentative D call: TRBD1 (6 bases). Germline V lookup: CDR1 KGHSH, CDR2 LQKENI. V lost 0 bases and J 4 bases, leaving 8 bases between the germline ends. There are 14 residues in the CDR3. CDR3 amino acids: CASSPPSGADTQYF. The CDR3 DNA reads as TGTGCCAGCTCACCACCGTCAGGGGCAGATACGCAGTATTTT.

This clonotype turned up a few times. CDR3 DNA: TGTGCCAGCAGCCAAGTCAGCGGAGCTTACAATGAGCAGTTCTTC. It is translated as CASSQVSGAYNEQFF. The chain has TRBV14 and TRBJ2-1; D is possibly TRBD2 (5 bases). V shed 1 base and J shed 4 bases, with 11 bases lying between them. The germline V gene encodes CDR1 SGHDN and CDR2 FVKESK. CDR3 length equals 15 residues.

This clonotype came up once. This chain uses TRBV11-2 with TRBJ2-7; the match to TRBD1 covers 11 bases. Germline trimming cut 1 base from V and 5 bases from J; bases unmatched to any gene: 7. Germline V gene lookup returns CDR1 SGHAT and CDR2 FQNNGV. The CDR3 contains 16 residues. The CDR3 DNA reads as TGTGCCAGCAGCTTAGTCGGGACAGGGGGGATCCACGAGCAGTACTTC. Protein sequence: CASSLVGTGGIHEQYF. The whole variable domain, remainder taken from reference TRBV11-2 and TRBJ2-7, is EAGVAQSPRYKIIEKRQSVAFWCNPISGHATLYWYQQILGQGPKLLIQFQNNGVVDDSQLPKDRFSAERLKGVDSTLKIQPAKLEDSAVYLCASSLVGTGGIHEQYFGPGTRLTVT.